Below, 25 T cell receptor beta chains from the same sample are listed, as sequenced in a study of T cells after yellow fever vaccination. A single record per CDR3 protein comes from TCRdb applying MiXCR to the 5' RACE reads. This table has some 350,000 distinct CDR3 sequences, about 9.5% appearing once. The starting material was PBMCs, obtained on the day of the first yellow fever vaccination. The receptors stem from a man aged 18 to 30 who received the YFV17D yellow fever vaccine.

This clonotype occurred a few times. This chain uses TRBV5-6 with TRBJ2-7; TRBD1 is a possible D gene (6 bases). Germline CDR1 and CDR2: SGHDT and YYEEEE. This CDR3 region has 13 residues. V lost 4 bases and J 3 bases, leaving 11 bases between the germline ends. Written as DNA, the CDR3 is TGTGCCAGCAGCACGATGACAGGCTACGAGCAGTACGTC. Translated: CASSTMTGYEQYV.

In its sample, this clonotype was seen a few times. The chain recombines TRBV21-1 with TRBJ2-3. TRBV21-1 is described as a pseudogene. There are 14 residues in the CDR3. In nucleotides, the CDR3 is TGTGCCAGCAGCATTCCTAACTGCACAGATACGCAGTATTTT. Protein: CASSIPNCTDTQYF.

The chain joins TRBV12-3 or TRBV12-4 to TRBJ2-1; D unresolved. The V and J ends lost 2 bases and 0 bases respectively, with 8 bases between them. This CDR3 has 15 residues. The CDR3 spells CASSLRWDSYNEQFF. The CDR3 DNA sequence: TGTGCCAGCAGTTTACGATGGGACTCCTACAATGAGCAGTTCTTC.

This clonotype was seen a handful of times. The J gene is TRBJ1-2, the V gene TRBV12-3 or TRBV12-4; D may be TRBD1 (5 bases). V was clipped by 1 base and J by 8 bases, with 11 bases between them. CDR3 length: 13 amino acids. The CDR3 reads CASSLGGMVGYTF. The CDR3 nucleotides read TGTGCCAGCAGTTTAGGGGGGATGGTAGGCTACACCTTC.

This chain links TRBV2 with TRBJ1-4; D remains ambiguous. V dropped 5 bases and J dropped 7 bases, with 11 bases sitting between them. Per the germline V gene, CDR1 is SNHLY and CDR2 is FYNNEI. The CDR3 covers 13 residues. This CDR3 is CASSRSLSEKLFF. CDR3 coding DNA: TGTGCCAGCAGTCGAAGCCTTAGTGAAAAACTGTTTTTT.

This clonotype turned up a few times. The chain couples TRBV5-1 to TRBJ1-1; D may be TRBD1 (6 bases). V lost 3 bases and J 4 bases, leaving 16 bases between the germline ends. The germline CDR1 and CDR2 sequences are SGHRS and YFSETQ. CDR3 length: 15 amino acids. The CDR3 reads CASSSDPQGTTEAFF. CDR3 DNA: TGCGCCAGCAGCTCAGACCCACAGGGTACCACTGAAGCTTTCTTT.

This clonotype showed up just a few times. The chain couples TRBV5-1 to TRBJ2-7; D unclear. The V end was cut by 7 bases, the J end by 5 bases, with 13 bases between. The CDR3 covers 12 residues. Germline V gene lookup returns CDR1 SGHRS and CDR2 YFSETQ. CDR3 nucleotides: TGCGCCAGCGGCCTAGGGATGGACGAGCAGTACTTC. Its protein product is CASGLGMDEQYF.

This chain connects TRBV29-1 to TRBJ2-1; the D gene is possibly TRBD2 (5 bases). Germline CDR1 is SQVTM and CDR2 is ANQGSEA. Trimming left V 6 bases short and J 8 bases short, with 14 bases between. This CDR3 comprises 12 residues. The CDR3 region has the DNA TGCAGCGTGGTGGTCGGGCGGGATGAGCAGTTCTTC. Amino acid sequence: CSVVVGRDEQFF.

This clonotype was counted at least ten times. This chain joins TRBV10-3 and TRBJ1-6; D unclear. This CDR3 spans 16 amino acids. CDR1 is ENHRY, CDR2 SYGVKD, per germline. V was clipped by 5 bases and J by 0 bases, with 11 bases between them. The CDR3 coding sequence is TGTGCCATCAGTAGGCAGCCGAGCTCCTATAATTCACCCCTCCACTTT. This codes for CAISRQPSSYNSPLHF.

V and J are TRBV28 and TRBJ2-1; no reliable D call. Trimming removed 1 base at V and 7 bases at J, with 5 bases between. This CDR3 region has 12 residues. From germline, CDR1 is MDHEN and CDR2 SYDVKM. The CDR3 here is CASSLYVNEQFF. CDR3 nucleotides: TGTGCCAGCAGTTTATACGTTAATGAGCAGTTCTTC.

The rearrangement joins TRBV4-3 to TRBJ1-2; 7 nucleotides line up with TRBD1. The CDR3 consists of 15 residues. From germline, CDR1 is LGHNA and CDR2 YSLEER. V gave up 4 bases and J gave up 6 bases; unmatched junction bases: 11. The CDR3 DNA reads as TGCGCCAGCAGCCGACAGGGCGGAGAAGGCGATGGCTACACCTTC. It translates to CASSRQGGEGDGYTF.

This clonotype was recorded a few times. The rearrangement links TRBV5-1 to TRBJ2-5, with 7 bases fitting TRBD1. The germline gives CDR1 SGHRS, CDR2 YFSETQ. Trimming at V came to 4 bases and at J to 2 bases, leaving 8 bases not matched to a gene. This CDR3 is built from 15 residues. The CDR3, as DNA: TGCGCCAGCAGCGCTACCGGGACAGTGCAAGAGACCCAGTACTTC. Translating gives CASSATGTVQETQYF.

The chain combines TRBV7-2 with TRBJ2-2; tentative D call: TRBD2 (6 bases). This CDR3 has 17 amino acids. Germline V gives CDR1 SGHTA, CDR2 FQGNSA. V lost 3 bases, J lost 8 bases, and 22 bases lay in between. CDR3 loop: CASSFFSPGTRTGELFF. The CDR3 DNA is TGTGCCAGCAGCTTTTTCTCGCCTGGGACTCGAACTGGGGAGCTGTTTTTT.

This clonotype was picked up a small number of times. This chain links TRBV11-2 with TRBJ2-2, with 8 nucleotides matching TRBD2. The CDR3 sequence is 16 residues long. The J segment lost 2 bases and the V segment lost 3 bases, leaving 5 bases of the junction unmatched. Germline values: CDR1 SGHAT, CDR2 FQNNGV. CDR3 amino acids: CASSFLAGLNTGELFF. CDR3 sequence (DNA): TGTGCCAGCAGCTTTTTAGCGGGGCTAAACACCGGGGAGCTGTTTTTT.

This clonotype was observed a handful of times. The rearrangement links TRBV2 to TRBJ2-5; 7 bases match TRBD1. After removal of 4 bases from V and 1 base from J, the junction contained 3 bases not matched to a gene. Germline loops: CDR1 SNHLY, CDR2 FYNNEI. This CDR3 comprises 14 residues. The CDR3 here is CASSGRDSQETQYF. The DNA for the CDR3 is TGTGCCAGCAGTGGCCGGGACAGCCAAGAGACCCAGTACTTC. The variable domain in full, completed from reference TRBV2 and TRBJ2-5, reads EPEVTQTPSHQVTQMGQEVILRCVPISNHLYFYWYRQILGQKVEFLVSFYNNEISEKSEIFDDQFSVERPDGSNFTLKIRSTKLEDSAMYFCASSGRDSQETQYFGPGTRLLVL.

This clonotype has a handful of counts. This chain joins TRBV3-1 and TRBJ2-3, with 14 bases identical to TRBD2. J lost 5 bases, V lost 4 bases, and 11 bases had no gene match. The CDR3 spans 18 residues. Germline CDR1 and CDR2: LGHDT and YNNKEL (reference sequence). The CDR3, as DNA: TGTGCCAGCAGCCGTGGACTGAGGACTAGCGGGGGGAAAGATACGCAGTATTTT. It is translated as CASSRGLRTSGGKDTQYF.

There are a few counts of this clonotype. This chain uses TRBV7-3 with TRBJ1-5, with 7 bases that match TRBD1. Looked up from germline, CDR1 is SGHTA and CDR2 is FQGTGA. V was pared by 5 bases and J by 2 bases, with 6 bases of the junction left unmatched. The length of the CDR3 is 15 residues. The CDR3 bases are TGTGCCAGCAGCGAAACAGGGGACCGCAATCAGCCCCAGCATTTT. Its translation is CASSETGDRNQPQHF.

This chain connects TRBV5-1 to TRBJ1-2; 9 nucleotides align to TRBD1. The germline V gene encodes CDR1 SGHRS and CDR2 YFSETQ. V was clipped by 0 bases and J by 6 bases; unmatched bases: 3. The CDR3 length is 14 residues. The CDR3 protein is CASSLGQGGDGYTF. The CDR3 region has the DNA TGCGCCAGCAGCTTGGGACAGGGGGGCGATGGCTACACCTTC.

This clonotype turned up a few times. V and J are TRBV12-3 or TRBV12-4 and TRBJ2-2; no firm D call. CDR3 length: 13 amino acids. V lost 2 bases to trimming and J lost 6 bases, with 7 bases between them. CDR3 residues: CASSLWLSGELFF. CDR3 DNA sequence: TGTGCCAGCAGTTTATGGCTGTCCGGGGAGCTGTTTTTT.

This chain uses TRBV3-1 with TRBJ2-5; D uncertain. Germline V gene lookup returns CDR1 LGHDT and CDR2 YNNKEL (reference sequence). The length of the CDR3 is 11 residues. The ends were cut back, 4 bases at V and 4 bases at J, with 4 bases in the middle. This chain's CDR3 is CASSRSETQYF. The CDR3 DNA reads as TGTGCCAGCAGCCGTTCAGAGACCCAGTACTTC.

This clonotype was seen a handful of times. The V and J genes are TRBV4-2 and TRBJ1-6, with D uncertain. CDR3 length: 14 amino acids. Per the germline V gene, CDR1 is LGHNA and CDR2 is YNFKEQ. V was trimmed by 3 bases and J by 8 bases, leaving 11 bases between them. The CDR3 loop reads CASSHDERDSPLHF. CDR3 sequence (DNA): TGTGCCAGCAGCCACGACGAGCGGGATTCACCCCTCCACTTT.

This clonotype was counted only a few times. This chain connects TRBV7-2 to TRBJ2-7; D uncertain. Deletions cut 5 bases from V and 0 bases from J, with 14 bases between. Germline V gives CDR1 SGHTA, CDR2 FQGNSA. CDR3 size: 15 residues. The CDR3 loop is CASSQAALGSYEQYV. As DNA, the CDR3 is TGTGCCAGCAGCCAAGCAGCCCTTGGCTCCTACGAGCAGTACGTC.

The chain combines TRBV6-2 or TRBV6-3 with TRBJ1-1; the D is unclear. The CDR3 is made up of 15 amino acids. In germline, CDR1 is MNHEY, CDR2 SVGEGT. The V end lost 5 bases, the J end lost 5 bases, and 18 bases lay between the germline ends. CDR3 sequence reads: CASSVGKFGITEAFF. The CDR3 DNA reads TGTGCCAGCAGTGTGGGGAAGTTTGGGATTACTGAAGCTTTCTTT.

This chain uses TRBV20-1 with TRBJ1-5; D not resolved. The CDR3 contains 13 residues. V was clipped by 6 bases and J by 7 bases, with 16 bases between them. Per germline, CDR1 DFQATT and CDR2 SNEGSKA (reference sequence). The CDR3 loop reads CSAGDRGGQPQHF. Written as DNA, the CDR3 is TGCAGTGCAGGAGATAGAGGCGGCCAGCCCCAGCATTTT.

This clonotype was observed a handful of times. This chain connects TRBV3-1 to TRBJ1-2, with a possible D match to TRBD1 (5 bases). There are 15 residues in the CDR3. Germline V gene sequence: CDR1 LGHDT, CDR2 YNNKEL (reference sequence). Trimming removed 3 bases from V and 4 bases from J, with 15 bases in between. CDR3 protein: CASSQSPGPLYGYTF. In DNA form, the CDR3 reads TGTGCCAGCAGCCAGTCACCGGGACCGCTCTATGGCTACACCTTC.